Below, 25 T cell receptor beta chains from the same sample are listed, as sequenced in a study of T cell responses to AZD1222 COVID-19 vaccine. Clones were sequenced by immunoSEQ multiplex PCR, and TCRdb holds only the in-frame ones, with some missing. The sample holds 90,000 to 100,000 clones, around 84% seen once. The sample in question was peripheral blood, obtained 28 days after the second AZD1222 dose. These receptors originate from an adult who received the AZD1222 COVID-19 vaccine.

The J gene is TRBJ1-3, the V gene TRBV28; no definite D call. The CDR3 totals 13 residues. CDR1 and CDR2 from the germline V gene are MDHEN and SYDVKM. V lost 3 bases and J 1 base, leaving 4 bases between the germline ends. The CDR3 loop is CASSFRSGNTIYF. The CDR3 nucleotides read TGTGCCAGCAGTTTCCGTTCTGGAAACACCATATATTTT.

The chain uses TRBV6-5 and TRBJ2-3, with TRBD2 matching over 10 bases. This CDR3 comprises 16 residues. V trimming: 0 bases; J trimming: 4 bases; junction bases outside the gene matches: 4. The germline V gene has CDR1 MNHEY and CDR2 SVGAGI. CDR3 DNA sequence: TGTGCCAGCAGTTACTCAGCGGGGGGGCCGCCAGATACGCAGTATTTT. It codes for CASSYSAGGPPDTQYF.

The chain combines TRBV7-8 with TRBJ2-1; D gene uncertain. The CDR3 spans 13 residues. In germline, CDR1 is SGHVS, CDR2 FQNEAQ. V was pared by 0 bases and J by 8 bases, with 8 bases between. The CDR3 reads CASSLAYFDEQFF. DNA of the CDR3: TGTGCCAGCAGCTTAGCGTACTTCGATGAGCAGTTCTTC. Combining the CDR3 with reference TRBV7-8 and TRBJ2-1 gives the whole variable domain GAGVSQSPRYKVAKRGQDVALRCDPISGHVSLFWYQQALGQGPEFLTYFQNEAQLDKSGLPSDRFFAERPEGSVSTLKIQRTQQEDSAVYLCASSLAYFDEQFFGPGTRLTVL.

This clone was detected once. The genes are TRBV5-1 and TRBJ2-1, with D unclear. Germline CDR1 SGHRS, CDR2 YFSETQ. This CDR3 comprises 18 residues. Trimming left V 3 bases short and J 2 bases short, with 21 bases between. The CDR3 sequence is CASSSDEASRVAYNEQFF. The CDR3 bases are TGCGCCAGCAGCTCGGACGAGGCCTCGCGCGTGGCCTACAATGAGCAGTTCTTC. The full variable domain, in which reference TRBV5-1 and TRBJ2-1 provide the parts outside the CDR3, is KAGVTQTPRYLIKTRGQQVTLSCSPISGHRSVSWYQQTPGQGLQFLFEYFSETQRNKGNFPGRFSGRQFSNSRSEMNVSTLELGDSALYLCASSSDEASRVAYNEQFFGPGTRLTVL.

In DNA form, the CDR3 reads TGTGCCAGCAGTCCCGACAGGTCCCAAGAGACCCAGTACTTC. It yields the protein CASSPDRSQETQYF. The V and J genes are TRBV2 and TRBJ2-5; D is perhaps TRBD1 (6 bases). Germline V gene sequence: CDR1 SNHLY, CDR2 FYNNEI. The germline V and J ends were trimmed by 5 bases and 1 base, with 11 bases remaining between them. This CDR3 is 14 amino acids long.

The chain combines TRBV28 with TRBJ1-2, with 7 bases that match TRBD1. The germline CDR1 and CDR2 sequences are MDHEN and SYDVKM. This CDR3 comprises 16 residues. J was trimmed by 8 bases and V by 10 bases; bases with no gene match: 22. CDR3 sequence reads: CAINNPPGQTPGGYTF. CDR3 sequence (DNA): TGTGCCATCAACAACCCTCCGGGACAGACCCCTGGCGGCTACACCTTC.

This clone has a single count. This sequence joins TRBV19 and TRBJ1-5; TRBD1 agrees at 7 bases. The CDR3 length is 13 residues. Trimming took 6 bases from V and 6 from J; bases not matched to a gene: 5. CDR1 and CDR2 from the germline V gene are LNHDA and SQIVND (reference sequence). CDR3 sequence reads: CASRLDRRQPQHF. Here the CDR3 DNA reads TGTGCCAGTAGGTTGGACAGGCGTCAGCCCCAGCATTTT.

CDR3 nucleotides: TGTGCCAGCAGCCTCATGCTAGCGGGGAACACCGGGGAGCTGTTTTTT. Translation: CASSLMLAGNTGELFF. The chain couples TRBV7-3 to TRBJ2-2; TRBD2 matches at 8 bases. V shed 5 bases and J 1 base; nucleotides not matched to a gene: 6. The CDR3 is made up of 16 amino acids. CDR1 is SGHTA, CDR2 FQGTGA, per germline.

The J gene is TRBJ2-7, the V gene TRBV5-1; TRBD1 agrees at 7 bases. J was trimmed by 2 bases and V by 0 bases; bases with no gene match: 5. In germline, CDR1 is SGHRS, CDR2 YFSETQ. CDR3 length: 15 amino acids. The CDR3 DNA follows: TGCGCCAGCAGCTTGGGAGGGACAGCAACCTACGAGCAGTACTTC. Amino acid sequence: CASSLGGTATYEQYF.

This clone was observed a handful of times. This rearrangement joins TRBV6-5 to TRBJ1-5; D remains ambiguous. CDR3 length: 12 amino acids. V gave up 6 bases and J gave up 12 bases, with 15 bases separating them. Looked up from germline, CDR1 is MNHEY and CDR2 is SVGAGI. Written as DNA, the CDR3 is TGTGCCAGCAGCCGGAGTCGGGTTTTCCAGCATTTT. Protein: CASSRSRVFQHF.

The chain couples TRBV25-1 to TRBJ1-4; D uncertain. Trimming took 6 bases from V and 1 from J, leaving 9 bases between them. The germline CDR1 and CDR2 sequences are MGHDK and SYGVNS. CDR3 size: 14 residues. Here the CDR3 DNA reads TGTGCCAGCAGGTCGCATGGAACTAATGAAAAACTGTTTTTT. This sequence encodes CASRSHGTNEKLFF.

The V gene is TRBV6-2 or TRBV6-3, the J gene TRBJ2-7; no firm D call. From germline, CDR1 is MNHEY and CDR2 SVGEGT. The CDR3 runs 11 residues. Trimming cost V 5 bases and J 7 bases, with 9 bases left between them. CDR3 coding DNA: TGTGCCAGCAGTCAAGGGTTGGAGCAGTACTTC. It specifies CASSQGLEQYF.

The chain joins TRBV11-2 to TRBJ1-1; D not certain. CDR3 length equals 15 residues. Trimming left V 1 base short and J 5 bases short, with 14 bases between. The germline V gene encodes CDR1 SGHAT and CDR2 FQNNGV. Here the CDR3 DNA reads TGTGCCAGCAGCTTAGGTTCCACCCTAGGGACTGAAGCTTTCTTT. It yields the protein CASSLGSTLGTEAFF.

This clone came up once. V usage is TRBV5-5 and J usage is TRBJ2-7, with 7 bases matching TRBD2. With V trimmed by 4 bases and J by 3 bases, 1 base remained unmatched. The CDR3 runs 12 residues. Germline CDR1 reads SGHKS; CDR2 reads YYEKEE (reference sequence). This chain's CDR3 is CASSPGGYEQYF. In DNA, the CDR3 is TGTGCCAGCAGCCCGGGGGGCTACGAGCAGTACTTC.

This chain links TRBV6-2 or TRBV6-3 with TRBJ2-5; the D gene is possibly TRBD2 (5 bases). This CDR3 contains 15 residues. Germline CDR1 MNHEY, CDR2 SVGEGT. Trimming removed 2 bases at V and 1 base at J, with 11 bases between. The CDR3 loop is CASSYGESGQETQYF. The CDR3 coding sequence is TGTGCCAGCAGTTACGGGGAGAGCGGCCAAGAGACCCAGTACTTC.

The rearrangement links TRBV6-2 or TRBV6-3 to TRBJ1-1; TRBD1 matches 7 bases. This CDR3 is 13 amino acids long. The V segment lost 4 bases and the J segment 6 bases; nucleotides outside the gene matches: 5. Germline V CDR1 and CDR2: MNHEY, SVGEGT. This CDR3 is CASSFPGQSEAFF. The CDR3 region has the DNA TGTGCCAGCAGTTTTCCGGGACAGTCTGAAGCTTTCTTT.

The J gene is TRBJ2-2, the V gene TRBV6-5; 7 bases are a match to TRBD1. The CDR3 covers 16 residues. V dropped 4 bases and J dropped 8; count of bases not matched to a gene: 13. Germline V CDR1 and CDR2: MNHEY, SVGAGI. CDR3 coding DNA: TGTGCCAGCAGTTCTAAGGGGGCTGTTGATAGGGGGGAGCTGTTTTTT. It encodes CASSSKGAVDRGELFF.

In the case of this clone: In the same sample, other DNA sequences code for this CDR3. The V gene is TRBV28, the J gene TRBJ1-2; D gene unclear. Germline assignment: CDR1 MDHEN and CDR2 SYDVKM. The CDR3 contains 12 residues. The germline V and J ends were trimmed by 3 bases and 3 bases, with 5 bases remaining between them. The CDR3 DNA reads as TGTGCCAGCAGTTTCCGGGACTATGGCTACACCTTC. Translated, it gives CASSFRDYGYTF.

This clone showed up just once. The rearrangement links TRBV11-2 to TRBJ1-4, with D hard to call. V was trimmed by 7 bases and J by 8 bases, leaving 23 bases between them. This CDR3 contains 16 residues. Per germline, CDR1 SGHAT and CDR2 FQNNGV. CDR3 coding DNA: TGTGCCAGCACATCAGACCGGACGCGCCTTTGGGAAAAACTGTTTTTT. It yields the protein CASTSDRTRLWEKLFF.

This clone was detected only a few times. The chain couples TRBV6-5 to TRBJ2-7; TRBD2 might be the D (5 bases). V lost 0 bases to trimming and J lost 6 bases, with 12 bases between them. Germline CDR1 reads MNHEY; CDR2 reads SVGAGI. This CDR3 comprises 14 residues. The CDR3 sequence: CASSYSKGSGEQYF. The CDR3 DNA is TGTGCCAGCAGTTACTCGAAAGGGAGCGGCGAGCAGTACTTC.

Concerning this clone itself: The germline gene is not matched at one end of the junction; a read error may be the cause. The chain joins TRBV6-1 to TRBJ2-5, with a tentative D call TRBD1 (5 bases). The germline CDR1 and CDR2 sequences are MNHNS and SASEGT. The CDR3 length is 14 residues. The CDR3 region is CASSEGDYQETQYF. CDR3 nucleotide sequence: TGTGCCAGCAGCGAAGGGGATTACCAAGAGACCCAGTACTTC.

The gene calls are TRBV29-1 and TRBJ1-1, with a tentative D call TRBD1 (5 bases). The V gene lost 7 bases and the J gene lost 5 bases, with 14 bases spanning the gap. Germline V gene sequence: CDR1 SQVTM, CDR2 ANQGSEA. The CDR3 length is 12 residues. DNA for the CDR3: TGCAGCGGGCGGACGGGGGATACTGAAGCTTTCTTT. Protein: CSGRTGDTEAFF.

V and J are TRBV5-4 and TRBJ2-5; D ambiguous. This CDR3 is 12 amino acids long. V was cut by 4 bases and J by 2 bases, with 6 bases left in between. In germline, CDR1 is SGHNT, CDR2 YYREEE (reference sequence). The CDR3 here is CASSPNQETQYF. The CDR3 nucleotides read TGTGCCAGCAGCCCCAATCAAGAGACCCAGTACTTC.

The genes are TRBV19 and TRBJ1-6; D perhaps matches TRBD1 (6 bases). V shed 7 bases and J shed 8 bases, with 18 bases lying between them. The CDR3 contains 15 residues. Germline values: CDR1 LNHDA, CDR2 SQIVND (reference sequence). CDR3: CASTSVGTPYSPLHF. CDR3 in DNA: TGTGCCAGTACCAGCGTCGGGACACCTTATTCACCCCTCCACTTT. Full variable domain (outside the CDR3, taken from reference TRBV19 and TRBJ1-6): DGGITQSPKYLFRKEGQNVTLSCEQNLNHDAMYWYRQDPGQGLRLIYYSQIVNDFQKGDIAEGYSVSREKKESFPLTVTSAQKNPTAFYLCASTSVGTPYSPLHFGNGTRLTVT.

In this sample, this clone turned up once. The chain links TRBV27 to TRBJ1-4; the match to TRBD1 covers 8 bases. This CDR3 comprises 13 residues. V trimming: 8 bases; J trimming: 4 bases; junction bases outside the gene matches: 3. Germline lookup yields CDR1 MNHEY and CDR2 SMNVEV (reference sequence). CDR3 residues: CASLDRGNEKLFF. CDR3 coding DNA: TGTGCCAGCCTCGACAGGGGTAATGAAAAACTGTTTTTT.